These T cell receptor beta chains were read from a single sample in a study of tumor-infiltrating lymphocytes in primary liver carcinoma. TCRdb passed the multiplex PCR reads through MiXCR, listing each CDR3 protein once. The table includes about 23,000 distinct CDR3 sequences, roughly three quarters detected once. Material for sequencing was liver tumor tissue from sampling region 5. The receptors stem from a woman under 40 with primary liver carcinoma and hepatitis B virus infection. Both conserved end residues are part of each CDR3. The D gene is left open where the match is weak. A row's size may be missing; if present it is once, few, many or a size class.

d_call	v_call	j_call	clone_size	cdr3_aa	cdr3_nt
TRBD2	TRBV7-9	TRBJ2-1	.	CASSYLSGSSYNKQFF	TGTGCCAGCAGCTATCTTAGCGGGAGCTCCTACAATAAGCAGTTCTTC
.	TRBV28	TRBJ1-5	.	CASSLLDQPHHF	TGTGCCAGCAGTTTATTAGATCAGCCCCACCATTTT
.	TRBV6-1	TRBJ1-4	.	CASRDQGSRGKLFF	TGTGCCAGCAGGGACCAGGGTAGCCGTGGAAAGCTGTTTTTT
TRBD2	TRBV28	TRBJ2-5	.	CASSGSREGNQEAQYF	TGTGCCAGCAGTGGGAGTAGGGAGGGTAACCAAGAGGCCCAGTACTTC
TRBD1	TRBV28	TRBJ2-4	.	CASSLVQGIGAKSIQYF	TGTGCCAGTAGTTTGGTACAGGGGATTGGAGCCAAAAGCATTCAGTACTTC
TRBD1	TRBV6-1	TRBJ1-1	.	CTSDFWTGMNTAALF	TGTACCAGCGATTTTTGGACAGGGATGAACACTGCAGCTCTCTTT
.	TRBV7-2	TRBJ1-4	many	CASSLAGRGEKLFF	TGTGCCAGCAGCTTAGCAGGGCGGGGTGAAAAACTGTTTTTT
.	TRBV5-6	TRBJ1-5	medium-sized	CASSLWTASRQPQHF	TGTGCCAGCAGCCTATGGACAGCCTCCCGGCAGCCCCAGCATTTT
.	TRBV6-5	TRBJ2-2	.	CASSQRTWFTGELFF	TGTGCCAGCAGTCAGCGGACGTGGTTCACCGGGGAGCTGTTTTTT
TRBD2	TRBV18	TRBJ2-2	many	CASSPILSGRTGELFF	TGTGCCAGCTCACCAATTCTAAGCGGGAGGACCGGGGAGCTGTTTTTT